Described below is a single TCR beta chain sequence and its context. Antigen unknown. This sample is drawn from a study of cytomegalovirus exposure and HLA in healthy donors. General study results and limits: In all likelihood, a cluster of highly shared sequence variants was a sequencing artifact. One later analysis reportedly identified an Asian-associated ancestry cluster that showed fewer N-insertions than the approximately 670-donor mean. Among the most significant clusters, several appeared linked to common viral pathogens in a later analysis.

The PCR used 60 Vbeta and 13 Jbeta primers. Data came from immunoSEQ multiplex PCR; TCRdb stores just in-frame clones and leaves some out. Counted here are 200,000 to 300,000 clones, about 81% occurring once; the ten biggest clones make up 7% to 9%. The CDR3 has 13 amino acids. Trimming pared 4 bases from V and 3 bases from J, leaving 8 bases between. Germline CDR1 MDHEN, CDR2 SYDVKM. V gene TRBV28 combines with J gene TRBJ2-3; D gene unclear. Material for sequencing was PBMCs. This TCR derives from an older woman in good health and CMV-seropositive. CDR3 nucleotide sequence: TGTGCCAGCAGTTCCCGTTTTACAGATACGCAGTATTTT. Its protein is CASSSRFTDTQYF.